Listed here are 31 T cell receptor beta chains from one sample, sequenced in a study of T cells in Graves' hyperthyroidism and ophthalmopathy (dated by TCRdb to the late 2010s). The library came from multiplex PCR. Data came from an Illumina HiSeq 2000. Amplification of TCR beta CDR3 regions was carried out from RNA transcripts. The TCR CDR3 was subjected to a first round of RT-PCR using the HTBI primer set and the Qiagen OneStep RT-PCR kit. TCRdb trimmed the raw reads at Q25, called clones with MiXCR and kept productive beta chains. A single entry per CDR3 protein holds the most common genes and DNA from its merged rows. The sample table records a few hundred thousand distinct CDR3 sequences; roughly 46% of these occur just once. 19% of the sample comes from the top ten. The sequencing sample was made of peripheral blood or thyroid tissue (not recorded which). The receptors stem from an adult woman with Graves' disease, either hyperthyroidism or ophthalmopathy (not recorded which).

The table lists this clonotype with many counts. The gene calls are TRBV4-1 and TRBJ1-5; D may be TRBD1 (6 bases). V lost 0 bases and J 7 bases, leaving 10 bases between the germline ends. Per germline, CDR1 MGHRA and CDR2 YSYEKL. CDR3 length equals 14 residues. The CDR3 DNA reads as TGCGCCAGCAGCCAAGATCAGGGGTGGCAGCCCCAGCATTTT. It specifies CASSQDQGWQPQHF.

The CDR3 is CASTGGGHTEKLFF. The CDR3 DNA sequence: TGTGCCAGCACCGGAGGGGGGCATACTGAAAAACTGTTTTTT. The rearrangement links TRBV7-9 to TRBJ1-4, with TRBD1 as a possible D gene (6 bases). Per germline, CDR1 SEHNR and CDR2 FQNEAQ (reference sequence). V was pared by 7 bases and J by 7 bases, with 16 bases between. This CDR3 is built from 14 residues.

In this sample, this clonotype turned up many times. The chain is built from TRBV7-2 and TRBJ2-7; the D is unclear. Germline assignment: CDR1 SGHTA and CDR2 FQGNSA. CDR3 length: 15 residues. V shed 4 bases and J shed 3 bases, with 16 bases lying between them. Written as DNA, the CDR3 is TGTGCCAGCAGCTCACTTCTCCGACGCGGCTACGAGCAGTACTTC. Translation gives CASSSLLRRGYEQYF.

This clonotype was found many times. The chain recombines TRBV20-1 with TRBJ1-2; a weak D match, TRBD1 (6 bases). The V end lost 3 bases, the J end lost 5 bases, and 13 bases lay between the germline ends. The CDR3 sequence is 13 residues long. Germline V gene sequence: CDR1 DFQATT, CDR2 SNEGSKA (reference sequence). CDR3 sequence reads: CSARTGLGYGYTF. The CDR3 DNA is TGCAGTGCTAGGACAGGTTTAGGGTATGGCTACACCTTC.

The gene calls are TRBV24-1 and TRBJ1-3; D remains ambiguous. Germline CDR1 KGHDR, CDR2 SFDVKD. CDR3 length equals 15 residues. Between the trimmed V and J ends, which lost 2 bases and 11 bases, there was a span of 18 bases. CDR3 protein: CATSDSSSGPEAIYF. Here the CDR3 DNA reads TGTGCCACCAGTGATTCATCTAGCGGGCCCGAAGCCATATATTTT.

The chain carries TRBV14 and TRBJ2-7; 9 bases are a match to TRBD1. TRBJ2-1 explains the end of the DNA better; the J call may be wrong. The CDR3 runs 14 residues. The germline gives CDR1 SGHDN, CDR2 FVKESK. This CDR3 is CASSLQGAGNEQFF. The CDR3 nucleotides read TGTGCCAGCAGCCTACAGGGGGCTGGAAATGAGCAGTTCTTC.

This clonotype was counted ten times or more. The rearrangement links TRBV7-9 to TRBJ1-1; no definite D call. Germline-derived CDR1 and CDR2 are SEHNR and FQNEAQ (reference sequence). Trimming took 2 bases from V and 5 from J, leaving 12 bases between them. This CDR3 comprises 14 residues. As DNA, the CDR3 is TGTGCCAGCAGCTTAAGTTTTGACGGGACTGAAGCTTTCTTT. Translated, it gives CASSLSFDGTEAFF.

In this sample, this clonotype turned up many times. This chain connects TRBV20-1 to TRBJ1-2; D unresolved. The CDR3 covers 14 residues. The germline V and J ends were trimmed by 1 base and 0 bases, with 9 bases remaining between them. Germline loops: CDR1 DFQATT, CDR2 SNEGSKA (reference sequence). CDR3 bases: TGCAGTGCTAGAGGGACCGAAGCTAACTATGGCTACACCTTC. It yields the protein CSARGTEANYGYTF.

This clonotype was seen at least ten times. The chain employs TRBV2 and TRBJ1-5; possible D gene TRBD1, 6 bases. From germline, CDR1 is SNHLY and CDR2 FYNNEI. Trimming stripped 7 bases from V and 2 bases from J, with 12 bases between. This CDR3 region has 14 residues. The CDR3 spells CASTGGAGNQPQHF. The CDR3 nucleotides read TGTGCCAGCACTGGGGGCGCAGGCAATCAGCCCCAGCATTTT.

The chain is built from TRBV9 and TRBJ2-1, with D hard to call. CDR1 and CDR2 (germline): SGDLS, YYNGEE. V was clipped by 3 bases and J by 4 bases, with 8 bases between them. The length of the CDR3 is 13 residues. Here the CDR3 DNA reads TGTGCCAGCAGCGCCCGCCTGTACAATGAGCAGTTCTTC. The encoded protein is CASSARLYNEQFF.

The CDR3 is CASSLAGNEKLFF. DNA for the CDR3: TGTGCCAGCAGCTTAGCTGGGAATGAAAAACTGTTTTTT. The chain employs TRBV7-2 and TRBJ1-4; D ambiguous. The CDR3 has 13 amino acids. CDR1 and CDR2 from the germline V gene are SGHTA and FQGNSA. The V end lost 0 bases, the J end lost 5 bases, and 4 bases lay between the germline ends. Combining the CDR3 with reference TRBV7-2 and TRBJ1-4 gives the whole variable domain GAGVSQSPSNKVTEKGKDVELRCDPISGHTALYWYRQSLGQGLEFLIYFQGNSAPDKSGLPSDRFSAERTGGSVSTLTIQRTQQEDSAVYLCASSLAGNEKLFFGSGTQLSVL.

This clonotype was observed a few times. This rearrangement joins TRBV20-1 to TRBJ1-1; 8 positions match TRBD1. Trimming removed 6 bases from V and 0 bases from J; junction bases left unmatched: 3. Germline V lookup: CDR1 DFQATT, CDR2 SNEGSKA (reference sequence). The CDR3 loop spans 13 amino acids. The CDR3, as DNA: TGCAGTGCATCGACAGGGGTGAACACTGAAGCTTTCTTT. Translating it yields CSASTGVNTEAFF.

The rearrangement joins TRBV7-8 to TRBJ2-5; D might be TRBD1 (6 bases). CDR1 SGHVS and CDR2 FQNEAQ come from the germline V gene. The CDR3 is made up of 14 amino acids. V dropped 2 bases and J dropped 9 bases, with 16 bases sitting between them. The CDR3 region has the DNA TGTGCCAGCAGCTTACGCTGGGGGCAGACTGCCCAGTACTTC. This codes for CASSLRWGQTAQYF.

This chain connects TRBV20-1 to TRBJ2-5; D call uncertain. The germline V and J ends were trimmed by 4 bases and 5 bases, with 14 bases remaining between them. Germline CDR1 reads DFQATT; CDR2 reads SNEGSKA (reference sequence). This CDR3 has 13 residues. CDR3 coding DNA: TGCAGTGCTAATTCCGGGTCGGGTGAGACCCAGTACTTC. It yields the protein CSANSGSGETQYF.

This clonotype was seen ten or more times. The chain recombines TRBV20-1 with TRBJ1-1; tentative D call: TRBD1 (5 bases). Looked up from germline, CDR1 is DFQATT and CDR2 is SNEGSKA (reference sequence). The CDR3 totals 13 residues. The V gene lost 4 bases and the J gene lost 6 bases, with 15 bases spanning the gap. CDR3 amino acids: CSAIPTRGPEAFF. The CDR3 DNA is TGCAGTGCTATCCCCACAAGGGGCCCTGAAGCTTTCTTT.

The rearrangement links TRBV7-3 to TRBJ2-2, with D maybe TRBD2 (6 bases). Trimming cost V 1 base and J 6 bases, with 9 bases left between them. Germline CDR1 reads SGHTA; CDR2 reads FQGTGA. The CDR3 contains 14 residues. CDR3 region: CASSLIRGSGELFF. Here the CDR3 DNA reads TGTGCCAGCAGCTTAATTCGGGGGTCCGGGGAGCTGTTTTTT.

The genes are TRBV12-3 or TRBV12-4 and TRBJ1-4; TRBD1 aligns across 9 bases. This CDR3 is built from 16 residues. V gave up 4 bases and J gave up 7 bases; unmatched junction bases: 10. The CDR3 here is CASSWPGQGRVEKLFF. The DNA for the CDR3 is TGTGCCAGCAGTTGGCCGGGACAGGGCCGCGTTGAAAAACTGTTTTTT.

This clonotype was picked up many times. The J gene is TRBJ2-7, the V gene TRBV20-1; a weak D match, TRBD2 (5 bases). CDR3 length: 12 amino acids. Germline-derived CDR1 and CDR2 are DFQATT and SNEGSKA (reference sequence). The V and J ends lost 4 bases and 4 bases respectively, with 11 bases between them. The CDR3 here is CSATPREYEQYF. The CDR3, as DNA: TGCAGTGCTACCCCGAGGGAATACGAGCAGTACTTC.

The CDR3 loop reads CASSLGVGRAQHF. The DNA of the CDR3 is TGTGCCAGCAGCTTAGGTGTCGGTCGGGCCCAGCATTTT. The V call is TRBV7-9, the J call TRBJ1-5, with no clear D. V was pared by 1 base and J by 11 bases, with 12 bases between. Germline V gene data show CDR1 as SEHNR and CDR2 as FQNEAQ (reference sequence). The CDR3 spans 13 residues.

This clonotype was recorded at least ten times. This chain links TRBV3-1 with TRBJ1-2, with D unresolved. The CDR3 length is 13 residues. Germline lookup yields CDR1 LGHDT and CDR2 YNNKEL (reference sequence). V lost 2 bases and J lost 8, with 12 bases in between. The CDR3 reads CASSQFDLRGYTF. The CDR3 DNA is TGTGCCAGCAGCCAATTTGACCTCCGAGGCTACACCTTC.

V is TRBV12-3 or TRBV12-4 and J is TRBJ2-6; D possibly corresponds to TRBD1 (6 bases). Trimming removed 1 base from V and 1 base from J, with 14 bases in between. CDR3 length: 18 amino acids. DNA for the CDR3: TGTGCCAGCAGTTTAGGACAGGCTCGCGGGTCTGGGGCCAACGTCCTGACTTTC. Protein sequence: CASSLGQARGSGANVLTF.

This clonotype was seen at least ten times. The chain is built from TRBV7-9 and TRBJ2-2, with a possible D match to TRBD2 (5 bases). Germline V gene lookup returns CDR1 SEHNR and CDR2 FQNEAQ (reference sequence). Trimming took 5 bases from V and 4 from J, leaving 14 bases between them. This CDR3 has 15 residues. The DNA of the CDR3 is TGTGCCAGCAGCCCCTTGGGGAGAGGCACCGGGGAGCTGTTTTTT. Translation gives CASSPLGRGTGELFF.

The table lists this clonotype with a few counts. The V and J genes are TRBV7-9 and TRBJ1-1; 7 positions match TRBD1. The length of the CDR3 is 14 residues. Germline V gene lookup returns CDR1 SEHNR and CDR2 FQNEAQ (reference sequence). V lost 2 bases, J lost 5 bases, and 5 bases stayed unmatched. CDR3 in amino acids: CASSLRAQGTEAFF. CDR3 coding DNA: TGTGCCAGCAGCTTAAGGGCACAGGGGACTGAAGCTTTCTTT.

For this clonotype: At one of its ends the junction is not consistent with the germline gene, which may arise from a read error. The chain carries TRBV15 and TRBJ2-7; D remains unclear. CDR1 is LNHNV, CDR2 YYDKDF, per germline (reference sequence). The CDR3 sequence is 11 residues long. The CDR3 reads CASSDKNEQYF. CDR3 in DNA: TGTGCCAGCAGCGACAAAAACGAGCAGTACTTC. Full variable domain (outside the CDR3, taken from reference TRBV15 and TRBJ2-7): DAMVIQNPRYQVTQFGKPVTLSCSQTLNHNVMYWYQQKSSQAPKLLFHYYDKDFNNEADTPDNFQSRRPNTSFCFLDIRSPGLGDTAMYLCASSDKNEQYFGPGTRLTVT.

The chain recombines TRBV2 with TRBJ1-5; no clear D gene. The ends were cut back, 6 bases at V and 3 bases at J, with 9 bases in the middle. The germline V gene encodes CDR1 SNHLY and CDR2 FYNNEI. The CDR3 sequence is 13 residues long. CDR3: CASRRDPNQPQHF. The DNA of the CDR3 is TGTGCCAGCAGGAGGGATCCCAATCAGCCCCAGCATTTT.

The chain is built from TRBV15 and TRBJ1-5; D remains unclear. CDR3 length equals 13 residues. Trimming cost V 1 base and J 9 bases, with 10 bases left between them. The germline V gene has CDR1 LNHNV and CDR2 YYDKDF (reference sequence). The CDR3 region has the DNA TGTGCCACCAGCAGAGGATCTAGCGGGCCCCAGCATTTT. Amino acid sequence: CATSRGSSGPQHF.

The chain employs TRBV10-3 and TRBJ1-3; no definite D call. Germline CDR1 is ENHRY and CDR2 is SYGVKD. The V end lost 2 bases, the J end lost 0 bases, and 5 bases lay between the germline ends. The CDR3 runs 14 residues. Written as DNA, the CDR3 is TGTGCCATCAGTGAGGGTAGCTCTGGAAACACCATATATTTT. It specifies CAISEGSSGNTIYF.

In this sample, this clonotype turned up once. This chain uses TRBV20-1 with TRBJ2-1; no reliable D call. This CDR3 is 11 amino acids long. Germline assignment: CDR1 DFQATT and CDR2 SNEGSKA (reference sequence). V was cut by 4 bases and J by 8 bases, with 9 bases left in between. The CDR3 bases are TGCAGTGCTATGTCCAGTCATGAGCAGTTCTTC. This translates into CSAMSSHEQFF.

This clonotype was seen ten or more times. The V and J genes are TRBV5-1 and TRBJ1-1; 7 nucleotides align to TRBD1. Germline CDR1 and CDR2: SGHRS and YFSETQ. The CDR3 spans 13 residues. V lost 2 bases and J lost 3; bases outside the gene matches: 1. The CDR3 coding sequence is TGCGCCAGCAGCTTCCAGGGGGACACTGAAGCTTTCTTT. Protein product: CASSFQGDTEAFF.

This clonotype was picked up many times. The J gene is TRBJ2-7, the V gene TRBV12-3 or TRBV12-4; possibly TRBD1 for D (5 bases). This CDR3 has 14 amino acids. Trimming left V 2 bases short and J 3 bases short, with 11 bases between. The CDR3 DNA reads TGTGCCAGCAGTTTACGACAGACAAACTACGAGCAGTACTTC. Protein: CASSLRQTNYEQYF.

This sequence joins TRBV2 and TRBJ1-6; 7 bases agree with TRBD1. The CDR3 is 15 amino acids. The germline gives CDR1 SNHLY, CDR2 FYNNEI. Trimming took 7 bases from V and 9 from J; bases not matched to a gene: 12. DNA of the CDR3: TGTGCCAGCACACTTGACAGGGCAGGCGGTTCACCCCTCCACTTT. Translating it yields CASTLDRAGGSPLHF.